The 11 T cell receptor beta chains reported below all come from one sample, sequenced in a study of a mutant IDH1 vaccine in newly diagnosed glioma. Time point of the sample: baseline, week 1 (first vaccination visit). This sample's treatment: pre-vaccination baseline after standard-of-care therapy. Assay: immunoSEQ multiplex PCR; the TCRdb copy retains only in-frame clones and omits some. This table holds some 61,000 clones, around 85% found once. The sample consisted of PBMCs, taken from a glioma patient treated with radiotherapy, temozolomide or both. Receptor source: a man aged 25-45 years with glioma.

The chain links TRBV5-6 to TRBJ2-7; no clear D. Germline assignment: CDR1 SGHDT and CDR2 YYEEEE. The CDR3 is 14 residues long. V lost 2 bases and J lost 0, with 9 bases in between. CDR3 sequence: CASSFLTDSYEQYF. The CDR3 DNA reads TGTGCCAGCAGCTTTTTAACGGACTCCTACGAGCAGTACTTC.

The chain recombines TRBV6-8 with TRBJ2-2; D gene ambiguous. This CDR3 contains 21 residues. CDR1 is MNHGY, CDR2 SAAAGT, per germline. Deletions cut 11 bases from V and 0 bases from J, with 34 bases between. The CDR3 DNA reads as TGTGCCCCTGTCAGCGAGCTGCCAGCAGTTACCACGGAAACGAACACCGGGGAGCTGTTTTTT. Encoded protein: CAPVSELPAVTTETNTGELFF.

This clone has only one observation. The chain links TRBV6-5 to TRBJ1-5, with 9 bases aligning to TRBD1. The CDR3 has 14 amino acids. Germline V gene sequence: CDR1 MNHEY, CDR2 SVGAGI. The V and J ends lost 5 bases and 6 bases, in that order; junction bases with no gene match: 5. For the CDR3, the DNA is TGTGCCAGCAGTATGGGACAGGGCCTTCAGCCCCAGCATTTT. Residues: CASSMGQGLQPQHF.

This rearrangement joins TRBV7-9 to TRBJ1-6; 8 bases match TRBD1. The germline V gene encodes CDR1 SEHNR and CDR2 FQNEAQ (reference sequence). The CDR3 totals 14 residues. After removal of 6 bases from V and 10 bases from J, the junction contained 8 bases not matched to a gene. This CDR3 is CASRLTGGRSPLHF. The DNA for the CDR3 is TGTGCCAGCAGACTCACAGGGGGGAGGTCACCCCTCCACTTT.

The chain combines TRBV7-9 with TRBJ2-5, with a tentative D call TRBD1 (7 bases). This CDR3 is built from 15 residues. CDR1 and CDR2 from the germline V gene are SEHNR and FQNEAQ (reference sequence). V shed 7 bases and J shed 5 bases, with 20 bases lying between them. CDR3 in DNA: TGTGCCAGCACCCCCCCCGGAGGGGGCCGGGAGACCCAGTACTTC. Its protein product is CASTPPGGGRETQYF.

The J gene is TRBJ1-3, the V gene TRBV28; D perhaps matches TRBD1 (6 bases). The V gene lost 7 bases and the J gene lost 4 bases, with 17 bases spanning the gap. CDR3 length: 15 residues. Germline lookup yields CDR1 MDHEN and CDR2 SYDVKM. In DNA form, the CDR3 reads TGTGCCAGCACCCCTCTAGGGGGATCCGGAAACACCATATATTTT. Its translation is CASTPLGGSGNTIYF.

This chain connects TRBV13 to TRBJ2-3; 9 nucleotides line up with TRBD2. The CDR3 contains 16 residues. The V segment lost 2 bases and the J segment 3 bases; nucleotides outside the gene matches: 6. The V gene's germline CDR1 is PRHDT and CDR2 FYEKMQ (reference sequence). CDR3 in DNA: TGTGCCAGCAGCTTACTCGGCGGGGGGGCGACAGATACGCAGTATTTT. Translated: CASSLLGGGATDTQYF.

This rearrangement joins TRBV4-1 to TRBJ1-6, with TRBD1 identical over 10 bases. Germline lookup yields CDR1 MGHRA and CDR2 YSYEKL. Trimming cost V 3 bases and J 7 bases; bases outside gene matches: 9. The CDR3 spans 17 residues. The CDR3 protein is CASSQSGQGSRNSPLHF. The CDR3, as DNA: TGCGCCAGCAGCCAGTCGGGACAGGGGAGTCGGAATTCACCCCTCCACTTT.

The DNA of the CDR3 is TGTGCCAGCAGTTTCACGGGGGGAGCTTACAATGAGCAGTTCTTC. Translating it yields CASSFTGGAYNEQFF. The V and J genes are TRBV6-5 and TRBJ2-1; 7 bases are shared with TRBD2. CDR1 is MNHEY, CDR2 SVGAGI, per germline. The length of the CDR3 is 15 residues. The junction had 7 bases not matched to a gene; V was cut back by 4 bases and J by 4 bases.

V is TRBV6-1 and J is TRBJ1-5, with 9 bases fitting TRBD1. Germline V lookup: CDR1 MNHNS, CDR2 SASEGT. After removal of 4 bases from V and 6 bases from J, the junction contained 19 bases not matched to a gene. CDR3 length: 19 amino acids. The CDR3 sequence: CASSGLPRTGTGFGQPQHF. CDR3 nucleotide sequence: TGTGCCAGCAGTGGTCTTCCCAGAACCGGGACAGGGTTTGGTCAGCCCCAGCATTTT.

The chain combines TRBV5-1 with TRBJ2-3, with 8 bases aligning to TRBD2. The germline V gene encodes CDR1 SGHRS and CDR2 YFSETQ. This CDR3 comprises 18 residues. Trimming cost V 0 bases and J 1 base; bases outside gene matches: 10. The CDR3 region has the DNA TGCGCCAGCAGCTTGGAAAACGGGGGGGGCGGAGGCACAGATACGCAGTATTTT. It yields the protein CASSLENGGGGGTDTQYF.